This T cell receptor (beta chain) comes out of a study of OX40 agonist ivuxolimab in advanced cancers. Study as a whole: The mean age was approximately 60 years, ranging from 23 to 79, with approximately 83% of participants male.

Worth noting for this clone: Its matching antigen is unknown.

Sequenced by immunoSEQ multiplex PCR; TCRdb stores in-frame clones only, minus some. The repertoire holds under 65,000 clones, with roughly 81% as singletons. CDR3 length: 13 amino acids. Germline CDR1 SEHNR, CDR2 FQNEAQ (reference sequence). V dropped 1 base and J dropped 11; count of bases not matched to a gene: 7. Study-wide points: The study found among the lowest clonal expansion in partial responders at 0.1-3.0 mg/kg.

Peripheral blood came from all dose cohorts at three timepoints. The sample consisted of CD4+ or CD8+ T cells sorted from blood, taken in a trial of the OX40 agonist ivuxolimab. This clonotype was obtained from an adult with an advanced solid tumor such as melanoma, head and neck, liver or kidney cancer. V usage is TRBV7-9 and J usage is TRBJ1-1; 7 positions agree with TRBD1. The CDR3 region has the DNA TGTGCCAGCAGCTTAGAAACAGGGGATTCGGCTTTCTTT. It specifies CASSLETGDSAFF.